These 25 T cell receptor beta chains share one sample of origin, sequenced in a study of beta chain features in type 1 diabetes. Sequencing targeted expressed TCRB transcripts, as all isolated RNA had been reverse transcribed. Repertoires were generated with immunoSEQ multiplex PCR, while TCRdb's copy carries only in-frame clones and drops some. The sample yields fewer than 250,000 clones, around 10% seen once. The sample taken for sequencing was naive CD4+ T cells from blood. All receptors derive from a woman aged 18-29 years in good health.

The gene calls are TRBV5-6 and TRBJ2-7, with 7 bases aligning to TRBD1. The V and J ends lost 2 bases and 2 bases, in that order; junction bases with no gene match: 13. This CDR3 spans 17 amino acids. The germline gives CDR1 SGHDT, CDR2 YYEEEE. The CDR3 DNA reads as TGTGCCAGCAGCTTACCGGACAGGACCCAAAGGGCCTACGAGCAGTACTTC. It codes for CASSLPDRTQRAYEQYF.

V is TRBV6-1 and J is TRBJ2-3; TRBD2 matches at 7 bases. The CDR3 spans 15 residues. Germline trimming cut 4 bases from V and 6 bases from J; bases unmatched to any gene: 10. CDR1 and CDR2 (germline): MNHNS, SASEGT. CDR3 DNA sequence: TGTGCCAGCAGTGCCCCGGCTCTAGCGGCGGATACGCAGTATTTT. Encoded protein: CASSAPALAADTQYF.

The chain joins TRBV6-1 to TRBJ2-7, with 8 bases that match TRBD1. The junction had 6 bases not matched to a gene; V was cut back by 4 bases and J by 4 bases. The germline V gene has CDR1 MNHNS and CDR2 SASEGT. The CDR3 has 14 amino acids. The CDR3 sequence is CASSGRDRLYEQYF. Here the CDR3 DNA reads TGTGCCAGCAGTGGCCGGGACAGGTTGTACGAGCAGTACTTC.

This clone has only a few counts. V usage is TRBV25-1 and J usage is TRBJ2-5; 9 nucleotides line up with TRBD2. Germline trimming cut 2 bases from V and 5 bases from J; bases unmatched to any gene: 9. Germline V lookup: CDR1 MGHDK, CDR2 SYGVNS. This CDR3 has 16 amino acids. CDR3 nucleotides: TGTGCCAGCAGTGAACCAGTAGCGGGAGTGAGGGAGACCCAGTACTTC. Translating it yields CASSEPVAGVRETQYF.

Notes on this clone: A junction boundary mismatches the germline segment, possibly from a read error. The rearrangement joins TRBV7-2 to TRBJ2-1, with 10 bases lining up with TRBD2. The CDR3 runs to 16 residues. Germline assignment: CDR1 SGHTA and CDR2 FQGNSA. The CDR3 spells CASSLAASGGRGEQFF. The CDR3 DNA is TGTGCCAGCAGCCTAGCGGCTAGCGGGGGCCGGGGTGAGCAGTTCTTC.

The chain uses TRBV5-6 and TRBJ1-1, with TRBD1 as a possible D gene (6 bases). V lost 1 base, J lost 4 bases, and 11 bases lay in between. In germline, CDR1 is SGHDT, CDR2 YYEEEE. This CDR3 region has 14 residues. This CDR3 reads CASSLNQGSTEAFF. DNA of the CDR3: TGTGCCAGCAGCTTGAACCAGGGGAGCACTGAAGCTTTCTTT.

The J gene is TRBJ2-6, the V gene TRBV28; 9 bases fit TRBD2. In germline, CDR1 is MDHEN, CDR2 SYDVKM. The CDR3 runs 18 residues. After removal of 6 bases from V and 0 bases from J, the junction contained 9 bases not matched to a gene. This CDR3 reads CASSPGLAYSSGANVLTF. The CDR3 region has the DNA TGTGCCAGCAGCCCGGGACTAGCTTATTCCTCTGGGGCCAACGTCCTGACTTTC.

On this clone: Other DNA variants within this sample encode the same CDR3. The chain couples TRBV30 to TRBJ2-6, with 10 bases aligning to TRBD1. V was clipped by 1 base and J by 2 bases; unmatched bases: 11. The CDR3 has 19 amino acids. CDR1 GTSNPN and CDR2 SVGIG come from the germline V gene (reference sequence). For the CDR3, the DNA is TGTGCCTGGAGTGGGAAATCCGGGACAGGGGCTCCTGGGGCCAACGTCCTGACTTTC. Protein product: CAWSGKSGTGAPGANVLTF.

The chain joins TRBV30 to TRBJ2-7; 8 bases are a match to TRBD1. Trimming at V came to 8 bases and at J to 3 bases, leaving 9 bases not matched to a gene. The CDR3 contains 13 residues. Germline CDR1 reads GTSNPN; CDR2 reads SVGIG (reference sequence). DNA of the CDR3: TGTGCCCGAGATAACACAGGGGGCTACGAGCAGTACTTC. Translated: CARDNTGGYEQYF.

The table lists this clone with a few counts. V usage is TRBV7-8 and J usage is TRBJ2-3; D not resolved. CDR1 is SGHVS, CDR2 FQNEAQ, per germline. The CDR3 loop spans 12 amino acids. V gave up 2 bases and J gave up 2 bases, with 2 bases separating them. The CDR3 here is CASSLYTDTQYF. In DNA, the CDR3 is TGTGCCAGCAGCTTATACACAGATACGCAGTATTTT.

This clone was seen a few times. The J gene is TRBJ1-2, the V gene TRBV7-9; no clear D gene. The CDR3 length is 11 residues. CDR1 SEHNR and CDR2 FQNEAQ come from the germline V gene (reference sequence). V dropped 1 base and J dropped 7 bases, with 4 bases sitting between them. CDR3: CASSLDGGYTF. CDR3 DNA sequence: TGTGCCAGCAGCTTAGACGGTGGCTACACCTTC.

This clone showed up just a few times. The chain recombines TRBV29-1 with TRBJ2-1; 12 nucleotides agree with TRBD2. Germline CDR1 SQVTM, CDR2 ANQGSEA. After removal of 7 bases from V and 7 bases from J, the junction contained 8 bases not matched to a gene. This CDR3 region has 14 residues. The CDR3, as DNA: TGCAGCGCCAGACTAGCGGGAGAACTAAATGAGCAGTTCTTC. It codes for CSARLAGELNEQFF.

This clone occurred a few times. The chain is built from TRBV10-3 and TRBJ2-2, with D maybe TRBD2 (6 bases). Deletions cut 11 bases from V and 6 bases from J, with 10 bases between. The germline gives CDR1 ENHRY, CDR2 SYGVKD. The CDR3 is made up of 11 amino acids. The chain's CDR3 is CAAGTSGELFF. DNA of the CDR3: TGTGCCGCGGGGACCTCCGGGGAGCTGTTTTTT.

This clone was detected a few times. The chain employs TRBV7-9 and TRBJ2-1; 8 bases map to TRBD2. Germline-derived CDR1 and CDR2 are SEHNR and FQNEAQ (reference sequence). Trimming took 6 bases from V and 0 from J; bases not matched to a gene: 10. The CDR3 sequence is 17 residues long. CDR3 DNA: TGTGCCAGCAGTCAGCGGGGGCGAACCATCTCCTACAATGAGCAGTTCTTC. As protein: CASSQRGRTISYNEQFF.

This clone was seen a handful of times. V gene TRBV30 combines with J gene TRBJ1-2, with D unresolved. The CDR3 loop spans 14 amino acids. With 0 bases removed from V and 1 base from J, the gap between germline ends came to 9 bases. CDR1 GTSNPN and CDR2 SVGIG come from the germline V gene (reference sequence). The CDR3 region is CAWSVLRVNYGYTF. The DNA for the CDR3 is TGTGCCTGGAGTGTACTGAGGGTTAACTATGGCTACACCTTC. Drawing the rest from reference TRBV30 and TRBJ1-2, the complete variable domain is SQTIHQWPATLVQPVGSPLSLECTVEGTSNPNLYWYRQAAGRGLQLLFYSVGIGQISSEVPQNLSASRPQDRQFILSSKKLLLSDSGFYLCAWSVLRVNYGYTFGSGTRLTVV.

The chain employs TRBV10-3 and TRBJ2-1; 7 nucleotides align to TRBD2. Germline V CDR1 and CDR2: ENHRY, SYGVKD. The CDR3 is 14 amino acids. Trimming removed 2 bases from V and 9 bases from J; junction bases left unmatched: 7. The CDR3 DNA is TGTGCCATCAGTGAGGGGGCGGGAGCCAGTGAGCAGTTCTTC. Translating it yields CAISEGAGASEQFF.

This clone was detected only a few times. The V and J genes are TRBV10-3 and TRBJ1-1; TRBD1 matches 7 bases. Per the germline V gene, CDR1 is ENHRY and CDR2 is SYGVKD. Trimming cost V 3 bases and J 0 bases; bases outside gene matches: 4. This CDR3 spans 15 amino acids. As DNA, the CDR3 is TGTGCCATCAGTGACTCCGGGACAGTGAACACTGAAGCTTTCTTT. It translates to CAISDSGTVNTEAFF.

CDR3 residues: CASSLEASRGQPQHF. The CDR3 DNA sequence: TGTGCCAGCAGCCTCGAGGCCTCCAGGGGTCAGCCCCAGCATTTT. The chain has TRBV7-2 and TRBJ1-5; D is possibly TRBD1 (6 bases). Trimming took 5 bases from V and 6 from J, leaving 17 bases between them. Germline values: CDR1 SGHTA, CDR2 FQGNSA. The CDR3 is 15 residues long.

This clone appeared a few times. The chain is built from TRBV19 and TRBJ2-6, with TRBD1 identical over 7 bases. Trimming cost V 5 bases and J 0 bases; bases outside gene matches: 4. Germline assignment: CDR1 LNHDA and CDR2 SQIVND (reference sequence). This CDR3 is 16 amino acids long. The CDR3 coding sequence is TGTGCCAGTAGTCTCACAGGGGTCTCTGGGGCCAACGTCCTGACTTTC. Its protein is CASSLTGVSGANVLTF.

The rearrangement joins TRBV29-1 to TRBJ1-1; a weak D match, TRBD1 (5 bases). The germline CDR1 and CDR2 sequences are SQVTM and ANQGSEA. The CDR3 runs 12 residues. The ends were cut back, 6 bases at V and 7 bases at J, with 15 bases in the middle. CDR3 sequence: CSVTGASLEAFF. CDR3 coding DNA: TGCAGCGTCACAGGAGCTTCCCTTGAAGCTTTCTTT.

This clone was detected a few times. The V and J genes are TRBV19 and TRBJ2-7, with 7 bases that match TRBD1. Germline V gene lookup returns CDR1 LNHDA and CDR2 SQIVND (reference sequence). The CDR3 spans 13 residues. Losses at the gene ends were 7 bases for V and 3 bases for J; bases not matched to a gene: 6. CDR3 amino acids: CASNRDSFYEQYF. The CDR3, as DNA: TGTGCCAGTAATCGGGACAGTTTCTACGAGCAGTACTTC.

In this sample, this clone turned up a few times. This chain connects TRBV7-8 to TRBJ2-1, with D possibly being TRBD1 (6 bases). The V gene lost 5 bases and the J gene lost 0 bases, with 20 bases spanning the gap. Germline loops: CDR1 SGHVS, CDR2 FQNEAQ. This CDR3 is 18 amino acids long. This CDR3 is CASSLGWGLRSSYNEQFF. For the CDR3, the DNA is TGTGCCAGCAGCCTAGGATGGGGGCTCCGGAGCTCCTACAATGAGCAGTTCTTC.

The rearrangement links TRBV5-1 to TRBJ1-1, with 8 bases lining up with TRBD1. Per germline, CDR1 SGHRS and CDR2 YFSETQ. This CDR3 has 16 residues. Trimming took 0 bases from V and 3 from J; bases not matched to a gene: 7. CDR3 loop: CASSLEPQGADTEAFF. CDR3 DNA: TGCGCCAGCAGCTTGGAGCCCCAGGGGGCGGACACTGAAGCTTTCTTT.

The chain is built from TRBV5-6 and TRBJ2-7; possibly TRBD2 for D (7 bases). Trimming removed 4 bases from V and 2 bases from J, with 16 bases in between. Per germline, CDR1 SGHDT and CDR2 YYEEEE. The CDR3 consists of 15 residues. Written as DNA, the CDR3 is TGTGCCAGCAGCGCCGGGACGGGGGGCCCCTACGAGCAGTACTTC. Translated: CASSAGTGGPYEQYF. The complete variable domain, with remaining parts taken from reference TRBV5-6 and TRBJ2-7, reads DAGVTQSPTHLIKTRGQQVTLRCSPKSGHDTVSWYQQALGQGPQFIFQYYEEEERQRGNFPDRFSGHQFPNYSSELNVNALLLGDSALYLCASSAGTGGPYEQYFGPGTRLTVT.

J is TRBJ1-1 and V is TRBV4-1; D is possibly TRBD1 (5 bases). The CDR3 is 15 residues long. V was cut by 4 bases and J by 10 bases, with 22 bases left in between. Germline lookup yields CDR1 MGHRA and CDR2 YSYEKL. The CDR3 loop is CASSPQGEGLRRAFF. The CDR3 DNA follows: TGCGCCAGCAGCCCCCAGGGTGAGGGACTCAGGAGAGCTTTCTTT.